A selection of T cell receptor beta chains follows, all from one sample in a study of cytomegalovirus exposure and HLA in healthy donors. Profiling relied on immunoSEQ multiplex PCR, and the TCRdb table lists in-frame clones only, not all of them. The sample includes nearly 80,000 clones, 79% of them seen just once. Sequenced input: PBMCs. The source of these receptors is a woman between 40 and 55 years old in good health and CMV-seropositive. Each CDR3 is given with its conserved first and last residue. The D gene is left open where the match is weak. The size entry is marked missing in some rows and otherwise reads once, few, many or a size class.

j_call clone_size v_call d_call cdr3_aa cdr3_nt
TRBJ2-3 NA TRBV5-1 TRBD1 CASSFWTGATTDTQYF TGCGCCAGCAGCTTCTGGACAGGGGCCACCACAGATACGCAGTATTTT
TRBJ1-2 NA TRBV5-4 NA CASSLSQNNYGYTF TGTGCCAGCAGCTTGTCGCAGAATAACTATGGCTACACCTTC
TRBJ1-1 NA TRBV30 NA CAWRGGGREAFF TGTGCCTGGAGAGGGGGAGGGAGAGAAGCTTTCTTT
TRBJ2-7 NA TRBV5-1 TRBD1 CASSLPGGYEQYF TGCGCCAGCAGCTTACCAGGGGGCTACGAGCAGTACTTC
TRBJ2-5 NA TRBV2 TRBD1 CASSGWDRGQETQYF TGTGCCAGCAGCGGTTGGGACAGGGGACAAGAGACCCAGTACTTC
TRBJ1-2 NA TRBV2 NA CASSEDRGGYTF TGTGCCAGCAGTGAAGACCGGGGGGGCTACACCTTC
TRBJ1-1 NA TRBV11-2 TRBD1 CASSHRTGGEAFF TGTGCCAGCAGCCACCGGACAGGGGGTGAAGCTTTCTTT
TRBJ2-1 NA TRBV5-1 TRBD1 CASSLETGGLDNEQFF TGCGCCAGCAGCTTGGAGACAGGGGGATTGGACAATGAGCAGTTCTTC
TRBJ1-2 NA TRBV28 NA CASSFDRGLGRNYYGYTF TGTGCCAGCAGTTTCGATCGGGGGTTAGGCAGGAACTACTATGGCTACACCTTC
TRBJ1-1 NA TRBV5-1 TRBD1 CASSRDRVAEAFF TGCGCCAGCAGCCGGGACAGGGTGGCTGAAGCTTTCTTT
TRBJ2-7 NA TRBV5-1 TRBD2 CASSPGGPFNEQYF TGCGCCAGCAGCCCGGGGGGACCTTTCAACGAGCAGTACTTC
TRBJ2-1 NA TRBV9 TRBD1 CASSETGTVYNEQFF TGTGCCAGCAGCGAAACCGGGACAGTCTACAATGAGCAGTTCTTC
TRBJ1-2 once TRBV6-6 NA CASRDGGAGNYGYTF TGTGCCAGCAGGGATGGGGGGGCAGGCAACTATGGCTACACCTTC
TRBJ1-5 NA TRBV5-1 NA CARIEGGVSNQPQHF TGCGCCAGGATTGAAGGCGGGGTAAGTAATCAGCCCCAGCATTTT
TRBJ2-1 NA TRBV11-2 TRBD2 CASSPGLAGGPWNEQFF TGTGCCAGCAGCCCGGGACTAGCGGGAGGGCCATGGAATGAGCAGTTCTTC